This TCR beta chain was captured in a study of low-dose radiotherapy and immunotherapy resistance in tumors. The wider study: For Cohort 1, fractions of 0.5 Gy were given every 2 weeks, reaching 6.5 Gy overall. Both TCRalpha and TCRbeta chains were reverse transcribed with V-gene-specific primers.

PCR amplification of the TCRs was performed with Phusion for approximately 20 PCR cycles, and it relied on a constant-region primer together with a V-primer adapter. It was by in vitro transcription that isolated mRNA was amplified. TCRdb reprocessed the reads via MiXCR and lists one record per CDR3 protein. The data show some 53,000 distinct CDR3 sequences, around a third seen once. This CDR3 comprises 13 residues. V lost 4 bases to trimming and J lost 4 bases, with 13 bases between them. Germline-derived CDR1 and CDR2 are SQVTM and ANQGSEA. This clonotype appeared many times. The time point was: after trial treatment. The treatment was: LDRT plus nivolumab, ipilimumab, low-dose cyclophosphamide and aspirin (RACIN trial). Every donor was treated with nivolumab, ipilimumab, aspirin, low-dose cyclophosphamide and also low-dose radiotherapy.

This clonotype was sampled from a male donor with rectosigmoid adenocarcinoma. V is TRBV29-1 and J is TRBJ2-5; D gene uncertain. Sequences were derived from PBMCs, sampled after low-dose radiotherapy plus immunotherapy. CDR3 sequence (DNA): TGCAGCGTTGGGAAGCAGACACGAGAGACCCAGTACTTC. Translating gives CSVGKQTRETQYF.